The sequence of this T cell receptor beta chain was determined in a study of blood T cell repertoires in COVID-19. Study summary: Samples came from the United States, Italy and Spain, spanning acute and convalescent COVID-19. PBMCs, B-cell-depleted T cells, or T cells were the source of the cDNA or gDNA that made up the material.

The CDR3 loop spans 16 amino acids. The V gene's germline CDR1 is KGHDR and CDR2 SFDVKD. With 0 bases removed from V and 2 bases from J, the gap between germline ends came to 10 bases. Original methodology: By means of reference gene primer amplification, nucleated cell counts were estimated. Profiling relied on immunoSEQ multiplex PCR, and the TCRdb table lists in-frame clones only, not all of them. The V and J calls and clone size were taken over from that table, and D and trimming were inferred from the DNA. The sample shows under 200,000 clones, roughly four fifths of them seen only once. The source is a woman between 40 and 50 years old with acute or convalescent COVID-19. The source material was peripheral blood. The rearrangement uses TRBV24-1 and TRBJ2-1; D is undetermined. As DNA, the CDR3 is TGTGCCACCAGTGATTTGGCCCTGAGCGCCTACAATGAGCAGTTCTTC. It encodes CATSDLALSAYNEQFF.